The source of this TCR beta chain is a study of blood T cells in healthy people across ages. Study results and caveats: Strong correlation was found linking TCR beta diversity to naive T cell percentage.

PCR was performed a second time for about 7 to 11 cycles using a sample-barcoded 5' primer and a J-beta primer mix. CDR3-containing paired-end reads numbering at least 2.5 million came from each sample. TCRdb redid the calling of the 5' RACE reads with MiXCR, one entry per CDR3 protein. Counted here are about 1.1 million distinct CDR3 sequences, 30% to 40% occurring once; the ten biggest clones make up around 12%. As for this clonotype: Its antigen is still unknown.

Germline V CDR1 and CDR2: MDHEN, SYDVKM. Trimming removed 6 bases at V and 8 bases at J, with 14 bases between. The CDR3 totals 13 residues. The chain uses TRBV28 and TRBJ2-1; tentatively, D is TRBD1 (6 bases). The sample was blood. The TCR was taken from a man between 18 and 35 years old in good health. CDR3 in amino acids: CASSLQGLDEQFF. The CDR3 region has the DNA TGTGCCAGCAGCCTACAGGGTTTGGATGAGCAGTTCTTC.